This T cell receptor beta chain was identified in a study of PD-1 blockade in mismatch repair-deficient tumors. Study at large: Enrolled about 2013-2017, patients had progressing, pretreated mismatch repair-deficient cancers of 12 types.

Study-wide results and limits: After pembrolizumab, tumor-resident clones rose rapidly, then generally contracted before radiologic responses.

Germline V gives CDR1 MRHNA, CDR2 SNTAGT. This CDR3 is built from 15 residues. The ends lost 3 bases at V and 4 bases at J; junction bases unmatched: 7. The method was immunoSEQ multiplex PCR; TCRdb's version includes in-frame clones alone and lacks a portion of them. Of some 84,000 clones listed, over 70% are singletons. PCR or immunohistochemistry showed mismatch repair deficiency in every enrolled patient. TCR sequencing covered a few patients who responded to pembrolizumab. A few counts support this clone. Its antigen is unidentified. J is TRBJ2-3 and V is TRBV6-4; TRBD2 aligns across 7 bases. This sequence originates from an adult with mismatch repair-deficient cancer. The material sequenced was peripheral blood, taken 12 weeks after starting pembrolizumab. The chain's CDR3 is CASSEEAGAADTQYF. The CDR3 DNA follows: TGTGCCAGCAGTGAGGAGGCGGGAGCGGCAGATACGCAGTATTTT.